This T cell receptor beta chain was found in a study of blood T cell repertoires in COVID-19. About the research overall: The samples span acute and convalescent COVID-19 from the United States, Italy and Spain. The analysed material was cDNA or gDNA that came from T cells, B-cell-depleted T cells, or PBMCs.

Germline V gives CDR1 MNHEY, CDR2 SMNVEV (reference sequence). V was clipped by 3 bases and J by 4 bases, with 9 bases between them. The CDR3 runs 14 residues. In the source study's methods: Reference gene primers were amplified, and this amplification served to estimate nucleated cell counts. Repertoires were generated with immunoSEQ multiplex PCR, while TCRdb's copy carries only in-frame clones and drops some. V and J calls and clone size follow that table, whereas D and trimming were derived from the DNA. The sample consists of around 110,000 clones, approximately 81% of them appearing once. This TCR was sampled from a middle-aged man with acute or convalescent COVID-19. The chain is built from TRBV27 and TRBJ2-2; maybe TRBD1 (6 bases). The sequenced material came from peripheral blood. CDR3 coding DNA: TGTGCCAGCAGTTTTAGACAGGCCACCGGGGAGCTGTTTTTT. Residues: CASSFRQATGELFF.